This record looks at one T cell receptor (beta chain) sequence and its context. This entry comes from a study of cytomegalovirus exposure and HLA in healthy donors. The V gene lost 0 bases and the J gene lost 5 bases, with 17 bases spanning the gap. The CDR3 consists of 17 residues. CDR1 and CDR2 from the germline V gene are LGHNA and YSLEER. PCR amplification relied on 60 Vbeta primers (plus 13 Jbeta primers). The protocol was immunoSEQ multiplex PCR, while the TCRdb copy is restricted to in-frame clones and leaves out a portion. The sample contains 140,000 or so clones, roughly 88% of which appear only once.

The genes are TRBV4-3 and TRBJ2-4; weak D call: TRBD2 (7 bases). Sequencing used PBMCs. This TCR derives from a woman aged 40 to 55 in good health and CMV-seronegative. CDR3 protein: CASSQDLGGLGQNIQYF. DNA of the CDR3: TGCGCCAGCAGCCAAGATTTGGGGGGGCTAGGTCAAAACATTCAGTACTTC.